This T cell receptor beta chain was identified during a study of T-cell reconstitution after alpha-beta-depleted transplantation in children. Unique molecular identifiers tagged the TCRbeta library. TCRdb called the PCR reads again in MiXCR, with one record for every CDR3 protein. The sample holds about 340,000 distinct CDR3 sequences, about an eighth seen once. Germline V gives CDR1 MNHEY, CDR2 SVGEGT. V shed 6 bases, J shed 2 bases, and the junction held 3 bases outside the gene matches. The CDR3 runs 15 residues. Many counts were recorded for this clonotype. The V gene is TRBV6-2 or TRBV6-3, the J gene TRBJ2-7; 14 nucleotides line up with TRBD2. The receptor was derived from a human donor who donated a stem cell graft to a child with Fanconi anemia. Sequenced material: PBMCs, taken from the stem cell graft. The CDR3 DNA follows: TGTGCCAGCAGCCAGGGACTAGCGGGGGCCTACGAGCAGTACGTC. It is translated as CASSQGLAGAYEQYV.